This T cell receptor (beta chain) originates from a study of cytomegalovirus exposure and HLA in healthy donors. Study-wide results and caveats: Cytomegalovirus-associated TCR beta chains were listed, numbering some 150.

Comment on this clone: Its target is unknown.

Germline CDR1 and CDR2: MNHEY and SVGAGI. With 6 bases removed from V and 2 bases from J, the gap between germline ends came to 8 bases. There are 12 residues in the CDR3. PCR primers comprised 60 Vbeta and 13 Jbeta primers. Generated by immunoSEQ multiplex PCR, the TCRdb table keeps only in-frame clones and is missing some. The sample lists roughly 150,000 clones, more than 70% occurring once. The rearrangement joins TRBV6-5 to TRBJ2-7; D is unresolved. This sequence was found in a man aged 18 to 29 in good health and CMV-seropositive. Sequencing was performed on PBMCs. Here the CDR3 DNA reads TGTGCCAGCAGGAGAAACCCCTACGAGCAGTACTTC. Residues: CASRRNPYEQYF.